The 19 T cell receptor beta chains below come from one sample, sequenced in a study of T cell responses to AZD1222 COVID-19 vaccine. Repertoires were generated with immunoSEQ multiplex PCR, while TCRdb's copy carries only in-frame clones and drops some. This table has 170,000 or so clones, 90% appearing once. The sample in question was peripheral blood, obtained on day 0 of AZD1222 vaccination. Source of these receptors: an adult in good health.

The chain recombines TRBV18 with TRBJ1-2; 9 nucleotides agree with TRBD1. Trimming cost V 5 bases and J 3 bases; bases outside gene matches: 1. CDR3 length equals 13 residues. Germline CDR1 reads KGHSH; CDR2 reads LQKENI. The CDR3 coding sequence is TGTGCCAGCTCAAGACAGGGGGACTATGGCTACACCTTC. It encodes CASSRQGDYGYTF.

The chain links TRBV4-2 to TRBJ1-2; D is possibly TRBD1 (5 bases). V was cut by 2 bases and J by 2 bases, with 12 bases left in between. CDR3 size: 15 residues. The germline V gene has CDR1 LGHNA and CDR2 YNFKEQ. The CDR3 coding sequence is TGTGCCAGCAGCCAATTTAGTAAGGGGAACTATGGCTACACCTTC. Residues: CASSQFSKGNYGYTF.

The chain has TRBV15 and TRBJ1-4; D gene ambiguous. In germline, CDR1 is LNHNV, CDR2 YYDKDF (reference sequence). V lost 1 base to trimming and J lost 11 bases, with 8 bases between them. CDR3 length: 12 residues. The CDR3 sequence is CATSRVMGKLFF. The DNA of the CDR3 is TGTGCCACCAGCAGAGTTATGGGGAAACTGTTTTTT.

J is TRBJ2-5 and V is TRBV12-3 or TRBV12-4; the D is unclear. V was pared by 4 bases and J by 5 bases, with 11 bases between. The CDR3 is 13 residues long. The CDR3 protein is CASSSSDFETQYF. The CDR3 DNA follows: TGTGCCAGCAGTTCGTCCGACTTTGAGACCCAGTACTTC.

The chain carries TRBV4-2 and TRBJ1-1; D unresolved. This CDR3 spans 13 amino acids. V lost 0 bases to trimming and J lost 3 bases, with 5 bases between them. The germline V gene encodes CDR1 LGHNA and CDR2 YNFKEQ. Here the CDR3 reads CASSQDGDTEAFF. As DNA, the CDR3 is TGTGCCAGCAGCCAAGATGGGGACACTGAAGCTTTCTTT.

V and J are TRBV11-2 and TRBJ2-3; a possible D gene is TRBD2 (6 bases). This CDR3 spans 18 amino acids. The germline V and J ends were trimmed by 1 base and 6 bases, with 23 bases remaining between them. Germline V lookup: CDR1 SGHAT, CDR2 FQNNGV. The CDR3: CASSLVPLGTPGGDTQYF. CDR3 DNA: TGTGCCAGCAGCTTAGTTCCTCTGGGGACCCCAGGAGGGGATACGCAGTATTTT.

The chain uses TRBV4-2 and TRBJ2-5; 8 nucleotides line up with TRBD1. The germline gives CDR1 LGHNA, CDR2 YNFKEQ. V shed 4 bases, J shed 3 bases, and the junction held 7 bases outside the gene matches. This CDR3 contains 15 residues. Here the CDR3 DNA reads TGTGCCAGCAGCCCCTGGACAGGGCGTGAAGAGACCCAGTACTTC. It is translated as CASSPWTGREETQYF.

The genes are TRBV5-1 and TRBJ1-1; D is unclear. There are 15 residues in the CDR3. Germline assignment: CDR1 SGHRS and CDR2 YFSETQ. Trimming removed 6 bases from V and 0 bases from J, with 15 bases in between. CDR3 coding DNA: TGCGCCAGCAAGGAACAGTTCACCTTGAACACTGAAGCTTTCTTT. It yields the protein CASKEQFTLNTEAFF.

The J gene is TRBJ2-7, the V gene TRBV6-2 or TRBV6-3; D is ambiguous. V lost 4 bases and J 5 bases, leaving 15 bases between the germline ends. This CDR3 has 14 residues. The germline gives CDR1 MNHEY, CDR2 SVGEGT. The CDR3 is CASSSPSTVHEQYF. The CDR3 DNA reads as TGTGCCAGCAGTTCACCCTCCACAGTCCACGAGCAGTACTTC.

The gene calls are TRBV7-2 and TRBJ2-7; D uncertain. Trimming took off 1 base at V and 4 bases at J, with 8 bases between the two ends. The CDR3 loop spans 13 amino acids. In germline, CDR1 is SGHTA, CDR2 FQGNSA. The chain's CDR3 is CASSLDWVYEQYF. DNA of the CDR3: TGTGCCAGCAGCTTAGACTGGGTTTACGAGCAGTACTTC.

This chain uses TRBV7-2 with TRBJ1-5; possibly TRBD1 for D (5 bases). This CDR3 spans 14 amino acids. The germline gives CDR1 SGHTA, CDR2 FQGNSA. V lost 2 bases to trimming and J lost 4 bases, with 9 bases between them. The CDR3 coding sequence is TGTGCCAGCAGCTTAATTGGGGCGAATCAGCCCCAGCATTTT. Its translation is CASSLIGANQPQHF.

This rearrangement joins TRBV4-3 to TRBJ1-1; 11 bases line up with TRBD1. With V trimmed by 1 base and J by 4 bases, 5 bases remained unmatched. Germline-derived CDR1 and CDR2 are LGHNA and YSLEER. There are 16 residues in the CDR3. CDR3: CASSQGTGGRGTEAFF. The CDR3 nucleotides read TGCGCCAGCAGCCAAGGGACAGGGGGCCGGGGCACTGAAGCTTTCTTT.

This chain links TRBV27 with TRBJ1-5; the D gene is possibly TRBD1 (6 bases). Germline values: CDR1 MNHEY, CDR2 SMNVEV (reference sequence). V dropped 5 bases and J dropped 7 bases, with 12 bases sitting between them. The CDR3 has 13 residues. CDR3 nucleotide sequence: TGTGCCAGCAGTAGCAGGGGAATACAGCCCCAGCATTTT. It yields the protein CASSSRGIQPQHF.

This clone has only a few counts. The chain recombines TRBV12-3 or TRBV12-4 with TRBJ2-7, with TRBD1 as a possible D gene (6 bases). This CDR3 has 13 amino acids. Trimming took off 6 bases at V and 6 bases at J, with 15 bases between the two ends. CDR3 sequence: CASSLTRDTEQYF. In DNA form, the CDR3 reads TGTGCCAGCAGCCTTACCCGGGACACCGAGCAGTACTTC.

In this sample, this clone turned up a few times. V gene TRBV11-1 combines with J gene TRBJ1-2; D gene uncertain. Trimming stripped 2 bases from V and 2 bases from J, with 6 bases between. The length of the CDR3 is 13 residues. Germline CDR1 is SGHAT and CDR2 is FQDESV (reference sequence). CDR3 sequence (DNA): TGTGCCAGCAGCTTAAGCCCGAACTATGGCTACACCTTC. Protein sequence: CASSLSPNYGYTF.

V gene TRBV4-3 combines with J gene TRBJ2-2; D is uncertain. The CDR3 has 15 residues. Trimming took 0 bases from V and 6 from J, leaving 11 bases between them. Germline V CDR1 and CDR2: LGHNA, YSLEER. CDR3 loop: CASSQDFRVAGELFF. As DNA, the CDR3 is TGCGCCAGCAGCCAAGATTTCCGTGTCGCCGGGGAGCTGTTTTTT.

This sequence joins TRBV24-1 and TRBJ2-1; TRBD1 agrees at 7 bases. The CDR3 is made up of 15 amino acids. Trimming took 5 bases from V and 0 from J; bases not matched to a gene: 3. Germline V lookup: CDR1 KGHDR, CDR2 SFDVKD. CDR3 sequence reads: CATSASGGSYNEQFF. The CDR3 DNA reads as TGTGCCACCAGTGCATCAGGGGGCTCCTACAATGAGCAGTTCTTC.

The gene calls are TRBV9 and TRBJ2-7, with 7 bases identical to TRBD1. The CDR3 runs to 15 residues. Germline CDR1 and CDR2: SGDLS and YYNGEE. The junction had 5 bases not matched to a gene; V was cut back by 0 bases and J by 2 bases. Written as DNA, the CDR3 is TGTGCCAGCAGCGTAGGAGGGGGCTCTACCTACGAGCAGTACTTC. Protein: CASSVGGGSTYEQYF.

The rearrangement uses TRBV5-4 and TRBJ2-6; the D is unclear. Germline V lookup: CDR1 SGHNT, CDR2 YYREEE (reference sequence). The V gene lost 0 bases and the J gene lost 0 bases, with 10 bases spanning the gap. The CDR3 covers 17 residues. The CDR3 sequence is CASSLGHEYSGANVLTF. CDR3 DNA sequence: TGTGCCAGCAGCTTGGGGCACGAGTACTCTGGGGCCAACGTCCTGACTTTC.